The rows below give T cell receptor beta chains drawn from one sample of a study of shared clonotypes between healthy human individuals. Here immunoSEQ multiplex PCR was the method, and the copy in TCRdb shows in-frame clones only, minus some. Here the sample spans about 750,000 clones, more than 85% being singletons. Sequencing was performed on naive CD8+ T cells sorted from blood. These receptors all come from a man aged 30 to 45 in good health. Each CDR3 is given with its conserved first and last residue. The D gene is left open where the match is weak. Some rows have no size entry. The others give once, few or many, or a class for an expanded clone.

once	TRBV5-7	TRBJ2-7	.	CASSLGRAYEQYF	TGTGCCAGCAGCTTGGGAAGGGCCTACGAGCAGTACTTC
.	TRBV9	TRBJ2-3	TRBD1	CASSLRQGSADTQYF	TGTGCCAGCAGCTTACGACAGGGGAGCGCAGATACGCAGTATTTT
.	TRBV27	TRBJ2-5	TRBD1	CASSPGTGGETQYF	TGTGCCAGCAGTCCAGGGACAGGGGGTGAGACCCAGTACTTC
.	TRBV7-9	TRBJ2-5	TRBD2	CASSTGLAGSGGTQYF	TGTGCCAGCAGCACCGGACTAGCGGGATCTGGTGGGACCCAGTACTTC
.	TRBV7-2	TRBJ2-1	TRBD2	CASSSGLAGGPYYNEQFF	TGTGCCAGCAGCTCGGGACTAGCGGGAGGCCCATACTACAATGAGCAGTTCTTC
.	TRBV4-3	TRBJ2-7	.	CASSQFFVGLNYEQYF	TGCGCCAGCAGCCAATTCTTCGTTGGACTAAACTACGAGCAGTACTTC
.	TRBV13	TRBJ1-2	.	CASSLGTTGIYGYTF	TGTGCCAGCAGCTTAGGCACCACAGGGATCTATGGCTACACCTTC
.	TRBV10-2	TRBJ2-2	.	CASSESRVSTGELFF	TGCGCCAGCAGTGAGTCAAGGGTTTCAACCGGGGAGCTGTTTTTT
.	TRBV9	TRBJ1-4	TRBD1	CASSGGTGAGEKLFF	TGTGCCAGCAGCGGCGGGACAGGGGCTGGAGAAAAACTGTTTTTT
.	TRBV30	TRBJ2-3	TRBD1	CAWSTGVVDTQYF	TGTGCCTGGTCGACAGGGGTGGTAGATACGCAGTATTTT
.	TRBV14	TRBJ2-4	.	CASPRQIQNIQYF	TGTGCCAGCCCGAGACAGATTCAAAACATTCAGTACTTC
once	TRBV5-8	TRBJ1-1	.	CASSLAVFTTEAFF	TGTGCCAGCAGCTTGGCCGTCTTCACGACTGAAGCTTTCTTT
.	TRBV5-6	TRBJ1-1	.	CASSPLPGHLNTEAFF	TGTGCCAGCAGCCCTCTACCGGGACATTTAAACACTGAAGCTTTCTTT
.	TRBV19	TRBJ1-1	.	CASREVPGVTEAFF	TGTGCCAGTAGAGAGGTACCAGGGGTCACTGAAGCTTTCTTT
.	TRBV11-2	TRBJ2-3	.	CASSWDSAERTDTQYF	TGTGCCAGCAGCTGGGACTCGGCCGAACGTACAGATACGCAGTATTTT
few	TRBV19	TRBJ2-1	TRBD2	CASSMGGGETTYNEQFF	TGTGCCAGTAGTATGGGGGGAGGGGAGACTACCTACAATGAGCAGTTCTTC
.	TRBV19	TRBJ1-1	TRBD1	CASSIDLFLGTGGSGTEAFF	TGTGCCAGTAGTATAGATCTATTTCTCGGGACAGGGGGCTCGGGCACTGAAGCTTTCTTT
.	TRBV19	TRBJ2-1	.	CASSTIRNEQFF	TGTGCCAGTAGCACGATACGGAATGAGCAGTTCTTC
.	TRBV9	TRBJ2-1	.	CASSVRLDYNEQFF	TGTGCCAGCAGCGTCAGACTGGACTACAATGAGCAGTTCTTC
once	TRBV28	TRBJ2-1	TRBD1	CATNLLTGGYNEQFF	TGTGCCACCAATCTTCTGACAGGGGGCTACAATGAGCAGTTCTTC
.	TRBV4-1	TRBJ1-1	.	CASSQSRNTEAFF	TGCGCCAGCAGCCAGAGCAGGAACACTGAAGCTTTCTTT
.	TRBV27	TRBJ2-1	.	CASSFGDEQFF	TGTGCCAGCAGTTTCGGGGATGAGCAGTTCTTC
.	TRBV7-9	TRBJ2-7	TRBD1	CASSYKGQALSEQYF	TGTGCCAGCAGCTATAAGGGACAGGCCCTCTCCGAGCAGTACTTC
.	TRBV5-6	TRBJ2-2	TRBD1	CASSLAGQGSTGELFF	TGTGCCAGCAGCTTGGCAGGACAGGGAAGCACCGGGGAGCTGTTTTTT
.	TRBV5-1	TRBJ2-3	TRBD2	CASSLAVAGVADTQYF	TGCGCCAGCAGCTTGGCAGTAGCGGGAGTGGCGGATACGCAGTATTTT
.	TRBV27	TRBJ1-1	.	CASSSQTGRNTEAFF	TGTGCCAGCAGTTCACAGACAGGCAGGAACACTGAAGCTTTCTTT
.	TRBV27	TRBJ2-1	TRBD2	CASSLSVGRTRQFF	TGTGCCAGCAGTTTGTCCGTGGGCCGGACTAGACAGTTCTTC
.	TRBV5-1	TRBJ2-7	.	CASSLGGGSYEQYF	TGCGCCAGCAGCTTGGGGGGAGGATCCTACGAGCAGTACTTC
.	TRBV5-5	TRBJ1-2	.	CASSLTNYGYTF	TGTGCCAGCAGCCTTACTAACTATGGCTACACCTTC
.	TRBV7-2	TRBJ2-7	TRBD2	CASSLVDSGKDEQYF	TGTGCCAGCAGCTTAGTGGATAGCGGGAAAGACGAGCAGTACTTC